Below are 18 T cell receptor beta chains sequenced from a single sample in a study of blood T cell repertoires in COVID-19. Sequencing used immunoSEQ multiplex PCR; TCRdb keeps in-frame clones, though not all of them. The data show approximately 110,000 clones, roughly 84% seen once. Sequenced input: peripheral blood. Receptors were obtained from a woman older than 75 with active or convalescent COVID-19.

The chain has TRBV20-1 and TRBJ2-7; possible D gene TRBD2, 6 bases. Germline CDR1 and CDR2: DFQATT and SNEGSKA (reference sequence). The CDR3 consists of 11 residues. Trimming cost V 6 bases and J 4 bases, with 10 bases left between them. The CDR3 DNA follows: TGCAGTGCGAGGAGGGAATACGAGCAGTACTTC. This gives the protein CSARREYEQYF.

The V call is TRBV4-1, the J call TRBJ2-5; D possibly corresponds to TRBD1 (5 bases). CDR1 and CDR2 (germline): MGHRA, YSYEKL. Trimming removed 2 bases at V and 4 bases at J, with 14 bases between. The CDR3 totals 15 residues. The chain's CDR3 is CASSQILTARETQYF. DNA of the CDR3: TGCGCCAGCAGCCAAATCCTGACAGCCCGAGAGACCCAGTACTTC.

The gene calls are TRBV5-1 and TRBJ2-1, with 8 positions matching TRBD2. The CDR3 sequence is 15 residues long. Trimming cost V 0 bases and J 3 bases; bases outside gene matches: 2. Germline loops: CDR1 SGHRS, CDR2 YFSETQ. The CDR3 DNA reads TGCGCCAGCAGCTTGGTCCGGGAGGGCTACAATGAGCAGTTCTTC. Translating gives CASSLVREGYNEQFF.

For the CDR3, the DNA is TGTGCCAGCAGCCAAGACCACGCCGGACAGGGGGGAAACACCATATATTTT. Translating it yields CASSQDHAGQGGNTIYF. This chain joins TRBV3-1 (or the pseudogene TRBV3-2) and TRBJ1-3, with 9 bases that match TRBD1. The CDR3 length is 17 residues. With 0 bases clipped from V and 4 bases from J, the junction kept 7 bases outside the gene matches. The germline CDR1 and CDR2 sequences are LGHDT and YNNKEL (reference sequence).

This clone has only one observation. The chain links TRBV11-2 to TRBJ2-7; 11 bases agree with TRBD2. The V gene's germline CDR1 is SGHAT and CDR2 FQNNGV. The CDR3 covers 17 residues. V dropped 1 base and J dropped 8; count of bases not matched to a gene: 13. The CDR3 loop reads CASSLVGSASGRLKQYF. The CDR3 DNA sequence: TGTGCCAGCAGCTTAGTAGGGTCGGCTAGCGGGAGGCTAAAGCAGTACTTC.

The J gene is TRBJ2-3, the V gene TRBV28; 9 nucleotides match TRBD1. The CDR3 sequence is 16 residues long. Looked up from germline, CDR1 is MDHEN and CDR2 is SYDVKM. Trimming took 9 bases from V and 5 from J; bases not matched to a gene: 15. CDR3 DNA: TGTGCCAGTCTCCTGTACAGGGGGCTCTCAAGAGATACGCAGTATTTT. This translates into CASLLYRGLSRDTQYF.

The table lists this clone with a few counts. The chain uses TRBV6-5 and TRBJ1-1, with TRBD1 matching over 8 bases. Trimming removed 8 bases from V and 4 bases from J; junction bases left unmatched: 6. The CDR3 extends over 13 amino acids. CDR1 and CDR2 (germline): MNHEY, SVGAGI. CDR3 DNA: TGTGCCAGCGGGGACAGGACCCTCACTGAAGCTTTCTTT. Translating it yields CASGDRTLTEAFF.

The rearrangement uses TRBV12-3 or TRBV12-4 and TRBJ1-2; maybe TRBD1 (5 bases). This CDR3 spans 13 amino acids. Trimming took 4 bases from V and 8 from J, leaving 14 bases between them. CDR3 residues: CASSSPGTWGYTF. As DNA, the CDR3 is TGTGCCAGCAGTTCTCCCGGGACTTGGGGCTACACCTTC.

This chain uses TRBV27 with TRBJ1-2; the D is unclear. With 2 bases removed from V and 3 bases from J, the gap between germline ends came to 7 bases. The CDR3 covers 13 residues. Germline V CDR1 and CDR2: MNHEY, SMNVEV (reference sequence). In nucleotides, the CDR3 is TGTGCCAGCAGTTTAAACGGGTACTATGGCTACACCTTC. As protein: CASSLNGYYGYTF.

The rearrangement joins TRBV9 to TRBJ2-1; tentative D call: TRBD2 (5 bases). Trimming left V 4 bases short and J 8 bases short, with 16 bases between. The CDR3 has 14 residues. CDR1 and CDR2 (germline): SGDLS, YYNGEE. The CDR3: CASSPRLAVDEQFF. CDR3 DNA: TGTGCCAGCAGCCCCCGGCTAGCCGTGGATGAGCAGTTCTTC. The entire variable domain, with the rest obtained from reference TRBV9 and TRBJ2-1, is as follows: DSGVTQTPKHLITATGQRVTLRCSPRSGDLSVYWYQQSLDQGLQFLIQYYNGEERAKGNILERFSAQQFPDLHSELNLSSLELGDSALYFCASSPRLAVDEQFFGPGTRLTVL.

Only a few counts were recorded for this clone. The rearrangement links TRBV5-4 to TRBJ2-2; weak D call: TRBD2 (5 bases). Per the germline V gene, CDR1 is SGHNT and CDR2 is YYREEE (reference sequence). This CDR3 is built from 16 residues. V lost 0 bases to trimming and J lost 1 base, with 10 bases between them. The CDR3 coding sequence is TGTGCCAGCAGCTTGGCGGGGAGAGGGAACACCGGGGAGCTGTTTTTT. This codes for CASSLAGRGNTGELFF.

This clone was detected a few times. This chain joins TRBV5-1 and TRBJ1-4; a weak D match, TRBD1 (6 bases). The CDR3 has 15 residues. Germline V gene sequence: CDR1 SGHRS, CDR2 YFSETQ. Trimming removed 5 bases from V and 3 bases from J, with 14 bases in between. CDR3 sequence reads: CASSSTGEPNEKLFF. In DNA form, the CDR3 reads TGCGCCAGCAGTTCGACAGGCGAACCTAATGAAAAACTGTTTTTT.

The CDR3 protein is CASSLGTNYGDSNQPQHF. The CDR3 nucleotides read TGTGCCAGCTCCCTAGGGACAAACTATGGGGATAGCAATCAGCCCCAGCATTTT. The rearrangement links TRBV18 to TRBJ1-5, with D perhaps matching TRBD1 (6 bases). The germline V gene encodes CDR1 KGHSH and CDR2 LQKENI. The CDR3 runs to 18 residues. V was pared by 6 bases and J by 0 bases, with 21 bases between. Together with reference TRBV18 and TRBJ1-5, the CDR3 gives the full variable domain: NAGVMQNPRHLVRRRGQEARLRCSPMKGHSHVYWYRQLPEEGLKFMVYLQKENIIDESGMPKERFSAEFPKEGPSILRIQQVVRGDSAAYFCASSLGTNYGDSNQPQHFGDGTRLSIL.

This clone was detected once. The CDR3 coding sequence is TGTGCCAGCAGCGTAGGGACCCGGACAGGGGGTGTCTATGGCTACACCTTC. Its protein is CASSVGTRTGGVYGYTF. This chain joins TRBV9 and TRBJ1-2; 10 bases align to TRBD1. The CDR3 is 17 amino acids. Germline CDR1 reads SGDLS; CDR2 reads YYNGEE. V trimming: 0 bases; J trimming: 4 bases; junction bases outside the gene matches: 9.

There are a few counts of this clone. This chain connects TRBV15 to TRBJ2-7; 9 nucleotides align to TRBD2. CDR1 and CDR2 (germline): LNHNV, YYDKDF (reference sequence). The CDR3 has 15 residues. V was clipped by 4 bases and J by 0 bases; unmatched bases: 4. The CDR3 DNA is TGTGCCACCAGCAAACTAGCGGGTGACTCCTACGAGCAGTACTTC. It codes for CATSKLAGDSYEQYF.

The chain joins TRBV2 to TRBJ2-3; 7 nucleotides align to TRBD1. V lost 6 bases, J lost 3 bases, and 6 bases stayed unmatched. CDR1 and CDR2 (germline): SNHLY, FYNNEI. This CDR3 contains 14 residues. The DNA for the CDR3 is TGTGCCAGCAGAGACAGGGTGTGGACAGATACGCAGTATTTT. This codes for CASRDRVWTDTQYF. Supplemented by reference TRBV2 and TRBJ2-3, the full variable domain reads EPEVTQTPSHQVTQMGQEVILRCVPISNHLYFYWYRQILGQKVEFLVSFYNNEISEKSEIFDDQFSVERPDGSNFTLKIRSTKLEDSAMYFCASRDRVWTDTQYFGPGTRLTVL.

This rearrangement joins TRBV28 to TRBJ2-3; TRBD2 matches at 11 bases. This CDR3 region has 14 residues. V dropped 3 bases and J dropped 6; count of bases not matched to a gene: 2. Germline values: CDR1 MDHEN, CDR2 SYDVKM. The CDR3 loop is CASSFLAGGDTQYF. CDR3 sequence (DNA): TGTGCCAGCAGTTTTCTAGCGGGAGGCGATACGCAGTATTTT.

This chain links TRBV27 with TRBJ2-2; TRBD2 might be the D (6 bases). Per germline, CDR1 MNHEY and CDR2 SMNVEV (reference sequence). The CDR3 runs 17 residues. V was trimmed by 4 bases and J by 6 bases, leaving 21 bases between them. The CDR3 sequence: CASSSSSFRRAAGELFF. The DNA of the CDR3 is TGTGCCAGCAGTTCCTCTAGCTTTCGGAGGGCCGCCGGGGAGCTGTTTTTT.